This TCR beta chain was obtained from a study of T cells in localized non-small cell lung cancer. This clone was counted a few times. Its antigen is unknown. Lacking atypia, the adjacent lung had been sampled at least 2 cm away from the tumor margin. The CDR3 consists of 15 residues. The V gene end was trimmed by 5 bases and the J gene end by 6 bases; junction bases not matched to a gene: 13. Germline values: CDR1 SGHNT, CDR2 YENEEA. Study outcomes and limitations: Analysis by sequencing included only one tumor region, so heterogeneity remains possible. Longer overall survival associated with higher blood T cell density; shorter survival with higher adjacent-lung clonality. Among the tissues sampled, uninvolved adjacent lung had the highest T cell clonality, above tumor.

Here immunoSEQ multiplex PCR was the method, and the copy in TCRdb shows in-frame clones only, minus some. The repertoire holds some 1,500 clones, with 20% to 30% as singletons. The chain carries TRBV11-3 and TRBJ2-7, with 7 bases identical to TRBD1. Material: normal lung tissue next to the tumor, obtained before any cancer treatment. The sequence was obtained from a man between 40 and 75 years old with stage II squamous cell lung carcinoma. The CDR3 sequence is CASSHRKTGKGEQYF. The CDR3 nucleotides read TGTGCCAGCAGCCACCGAAAGACAGGGAAGGGCGAGCAGTACTTC.